This entry lists 10 T cell receptor beta chains sequenced from one sample in a study of shared clonotypes between healthy human individuals. The protocol was immunoSEQ multiplex PCR, while the TCRdb copy is restricted to in-frame clones and leaves out a portion. In the table there are 1,500,000 or so clones, approximately 98.5% of which are singletons. The sample was naive CD4+ T cells sorted from blood. The sample's subset: CD45RA+ positively selected. These receptor sequences come from a man aged 25-45 years in good health.

The chain joins TRBV9 to TRBJ2-4; 16 bases match TRBD2. The ends lost 2 bases at V and 7 bases at J; junction bases unmatched: 6. The CDR3 has 17 amino acids. Germline assignment: CDR1 SGDLS and CDR2 YYNGEE. CDR3 sequence: CASSVGTSGRAGNIQYF. CDR3 in DNA: TGTGCCAGCAGCGTGGGGACTAGCGGGAGGGCCGGGAACATTCAGTACTTC.

V gene TRBV28 combines with J gene TRBJ2-7, with D possibly being TRBD1 (6 bases). CDR3 size: 15 residues. Trimming left V 6 bases short and J 1 base short, with 16 bases between. Per germline, CDR1 MDHEN and CDR2 SYDVKM. This CDR3 reads CASSTYRVLSYEQYF. CDR3 nucleotides: TGTGCCAGCAGCACATACAGGGTTCTATCCTACGAGCAGTACTTC.

The chain employs TRBV10-3 and TRBJ1-2; the D gene is possibly TRBD1 (5 bases). Per germline, CDR1 ENHRY and CDR2 SYGVKD. The CDR3 is 13 residues long. V lost 8 bases to trimming and J lost 4 bases, with 14 bases between them. The DNA of the CDR3 is TGTGCCATCCCCCGTGGGGCAGGCTATGGCTACACCTTC. Encoded protein: CAIPRGAGYGYTF.

The V and J genes are TRBV9 and TRBJ2-7; a weak D match, TRBD1 (6 bases). V was pared by 0 bases and J by 7 bases, with 17 bases between. The CDR3 has 15 residues. Looked up from germline, CDR1 is SGDLS and CDR2 is YYNGEE. This CDR3 is CASSVAGGARGEQYF. For the CDR3, the DNA is TGTGCCAGCAGCGTAGCTGGGGGTGCCAGGGGAGAGCAGTACTTC. Using reference TRBV9 and TRBJ2-7 for the parts outside the CDR3, the full variable domain is DSGVTQTPKHLITATGQRVTLRCSPRSGDLSVYWYQQSLDQGLQFLIQYYNGEERAKGNILERFSAQQFPDLHSELNLSSLELGDSALYFCASSVAGGARGEQYFGPGTRLTVT.

The chain uses TRBV18 and TRBJ1-1, with no clear D. The V and J ends lost 1 base and 0 bases respectively, with 6 bases between them. This CDR3 has 14 amino acids. CDR1 is KGHSH, CDR2 LQKENI, per germline. CDR3 in DNA: TGTGCCAGCTCACCACTTCAAATGAACACTGAAGCTTTCTTT. This translates into CASSPLQMNTEAFF.

The V and J genes are TRBV7-8 and TRBJ2-3, with 10 positions matching TRBD2. Germline values: CDR1 SGHVS, CDR2 FQNEAQ. With 3 bases clipped from V and 6 bases from J, the junction kept 18 bases outside the gene matches. The CDR3 sequence is 19 residues long. Here the CDR3 DNA reads TGTGCCAGCAGCTTCTCAAGGGTGGCTAGCGGGAGTAAAAGGGATACGCAGTATTTT. Its translation: CASSFSRVASGSKRDTQYF.

The chain employs TRBV11-3 and TRBJ2-1, with 8 bases lining up with TRBD2. There are 15 residues in the CDR3. From germline, CDR1 is SGHNT and CDR2 YENEEA. V was pared by 8 bases and J by 9 bases, with 15 bases of the junction left unmatched. The CDR3 protein is CASSLLATAGGEQFF. DNA for the CDR3: TGTGCCAGCTCCCTACTAGCGACGGCGGGGGGTGAGCAGTTCTTC.

The CDR3, as DNA: TGCGCCAGCAGCTTGATGGCCGGGACAGGGGCATACCAAGAGACCCAGTACTTC. This gives the protein CASSLMAGTGAYQETQYF. This chain joins TRBV5-1 and TRBJ2-5, with 10 bases fitting TRBD1. The CDR3 length is 18 residues. Germline CDR1 is SGHRS and CDR2 is YFSETQ. V shed 1 base, J shed 0 bases, and the junction held 9 bases outside the gene matches.

In DNA form, the CDR3 reads TGTGCCAGCAGCTTTATGGCCACTTCGAACACCGGGGAGCTGTTTTTT. Translation: CASSFMATSNTGELFF. The V and J genes are TRBV7-6 and TRBJ2-2; D gene uncertain. Germline loops: CDR1 SGHVS, CDR2 FNYEAQ. The CDR3 sequence is 16 residues long. Between the trimmed V and J ends, which lost 3 bases and 0 bases, there was a span of 11 bases.

Written as DNA, the CDR3 is TGTGCCAGCAGTTTATCACCCCCCTACGAGCAGTACTTC. Translated, it gives CASSLSPPYEQYF. The V call is TRBV27, the J call TRBJ2-7; D remains ambiguous. Germline CDR1 and CDR2: MNHEY and SMNVEV (reference sequence). The CDR3 extends over 13 amino acids. Trimming took off 0 bases at V and 2 bases at J, with 5 bases between the two ends.